This passage covers 19 T cell receptor beta chains from one sample sequenced in a study of cytotoxic CD8 clonotypes in ibrutinib-treated CLL. Data came from immunoSEQ multiplex PCR; TCRdb stores just in-frame clones and leaves some out. The sample yields about 40,000 clones, 60% to 75% seen once. This material consisted of PBMCs, taken at disease progression, from a patient treated with ibrutinib. Every receptor here comes from a human donor with chronic lymphocytic leukemia.

The chain has TRBV7-6 and TRBJ1-1, with unresolved D. CDR3 length: 14 amino acids. The ends were cut back, 3 bases at V and 6 bases at J, with 14 bases in the middle. Germline V gene lookup returns CDR1 SGHVS and CDR2 FNYEAQ. CDR3 bases: TGTGCCAGCAGCTTTGACCTCGCCGGTGCTGAAGCTTTCTTT. Its protein is CASSFDLAGAEAFF. The full variable domain, its missing parts supplied by reference TRBV7-6 and TRBJ1-1, is GAGVSQSPRYKVTKRGQDVALRCDPISGHVSLYWYRQALGQGPEFLTYFNYEAQQDKSGLPNDRFSAERPEGSISTLTIQRTEQRDSAMYRCASSFDLAGAEAFFGQGTRLTVV.

The J gene is TRBJ2-7, the V gene TRBV5-1, with 8 bases that match TRBD2. The CDR3 totals 14 residues. The trim removed 0 bases at V and 6 bases at J, leaving 5 bases unmatched. Germline CDR1 is SGHRS and CDR2 is YFSETQ. The CDR3 coding sequence is TGCGCCAGCAGCTTGGCTTCACTAGCGGTCGAGCAGTACTTC. Translated: CASSLASLAVEQYF.

The chain carries TRBV2 and TRBJ2-7; TRBD1 matches 10 bases. Germline V gene lookup returns CDR1 SNHLY and CDR2 FYNNEI. V lost 5 bases and J lost 5; bases outside the gene matches: 9. This CDR3 has 15 amino acids. This CDR3 reads CASSTRAGTGDEQYF. In DNA, the CDR3 is TGTGCCAGCAGTACGCGGGCCGGGACAGGGGACGAGCAGTACTTC.

The chain recombines TRBV10-3 with TRBJ2-1; the match to TRBD1 covers 10 bases. V lost 2 bases and J lost 1; bases outside the gene matches: 5. The CDR3 is made up of 17 amino acids. Germline V gene sequence: CDR1 ENHRY, CDR2 SYGVKD. As DNA, the CDR3 is TGTGCCATCAGTGAGGGAGGACAGGGGGGTTCCTACAATGAGCAGTTCTTC. This codes for CAISEGGQGGSYNEQFF.

V gene TRBV11-1 combines with J gene TRBJ1-6; 7 bases agree with TRBD1. Germline-derived CDR1 and CDR2 are SGHAT and FQDESV (reference sequence). The CDR3 loop spans 16 amino acids. Trimming removed 4 bases from V and 7 bases from J; junction bases left unmatched: 10. The CDR3 nucleotides are TGTGCCAGCAGCTCTGAGGACAGGAAAAAAAATTCACCCCTCCACTTT. It is translated as CASSSEDRKKNSPLHF. Combining the CDR3 with reference TRBV11-1 and TRBJ1-6 gives the whole variable domain EAEVAQSPRYKITEKSQAVAFWCDPISGHATLYWYRQILGQGPELLVQFQDESVVDDSQLPKDRFSAERLKGVDSTLKIQPAELGDSAMYLCASSSEDRKKNSPLHFGNGTRLTVT.

The chain's CDR3 is CASAFGTGVGDTQYF. DNA for the CDR3: TGTGCTAGTGCCTTTGGGACAGGTGTTGGGGATACGCAGTATTTT. The rearrangement uses TRBV12-5 and TRBJ2-3; TRBD1 aligns across 8 bases. Germline CDR1 and CDR2: LGHNT and FRNRAP. V gave up 7 bases and J gave up 6 bases; unmatched junction bases: 12. This CDR3 spans 15 amino acids.

The J gene is TRBJ1-1, the V gene TRBV19, with D perhaps TRBD1 (5 bases). CDR3 length: 14 residues. The germline V gene encodes CDR1 LNHDA and CDR2 SQIVND (reference sequence). Deletions cut 7 bases from V and 0 bases from J, with 12 bases between. The CDR3 loop is CASKSGGLNTEAFF. CDR3 sequence (DNA): TGTGCCAGTAAGAGTGGGGGATTGAACACTGAAGCTTTCTTT.

The chain carries TRBV5-5 and TRBJ2-7, with TRBD1 identical over 7 bases. Unmatched junction bases numbered 9, after V lost 6 bases and J lost 3 bases. This CDR3 region has 14 residues. Germline V gene data show CDR1 as SGHKS and CDR2 as YYEKEE (reference sequence). CDR3: CASTRGTGVYEQYF. CDR3 nucleotides: TGTGCCAGCACTAGGGGAACAGGGGTCTACGAGCAGTACTTC.

V and J are TRBV27 and TRBJ1-4, with a tentative D call TRBD1 (6 bases). The CDR3 is made up of 14 amino acids. The germline V gene encodes CDR1 MNHEY and CDR2 SMNVEV (reference sequence). V shed 1 base and J shed 8 bases, with 11 bases lying between them. The DNA for the CDR3 is TGTGCCAGCAGTTTATATCAGGGGCAGGAAAAACTGTTTTTT. It translates to CASSLYQGQEKLFF.

The chain links TRBV9 to TRBJ2-1; 9 bases fit TRBD2. This CDR3 has 16 residues. The trim removed 0 bases at V and 7 bases at J, leaving 8 bases unmatched. From germline, CDR1 is SGDLS and CDR2 YYNGEE. CDR3 sequence (DNA): TGTGCCAGCAGCGTAGAGTGGCGGGAGGGCCATAATGAGCAGTTCTTC. Protein product: CASSVEWREGHNEQFF.

V gene TRBV28 combines with J gene TRBJ2-6; a weak D match, TRBD1 (5 bases). Germline V gene data show CDR1 as MDHEN and CDR2 as SYDVKM. The CDR3 runs 14 residues. V lost 11 bases to trimming and J lost 4 bases, with 15 bases between them. The CDR3 DNA sequence: TGTGCCGCGGACGACAGTTCCGGGGCCAACGTCCTGACTTTC. This translates into CAADDSSGANVLTF.

This clone was recorded once. V gene TRBV7-9 combines with J gene TRBJ2-1; D possibly corresponds to TRBD2 (5 bases). V shed 5 bases and J shed 4 bases, with 9 bases lying between them. The CDR3 covers 13 residues. The germline V gene has CDR1 SEHNR and CDR2 FQNEAQ (reference sequence). This chain's CDR3 is CASSTSGYNEQFF. The CDR3 DNA reads TGTGCCAGCAGCACCAGCGGATACAATGAGCAGTTCTTC.

The V call is TRBV7-9, the J call TRBJ1-1; D call uncertain. Germline V gives CDR1 SEHNR, CDR2 FQNEAQ (reference sequence). With 3 bases removed from V and 3 bases from J, the gap between germline ends came to 14 bases. This CDR3 has 15 residues. The CDR3 sequence: CASSFRQVEDTEAFF. CDR3 in DNA: TGTGCCAGCAGCTTCAGGCAGGTTGAAGACACTGAAGCTTTCTTT.

V usage is TRBV7-9 and J usage is TRBJ2-7, with D hard to call. The length of the CDR3 is 17 residues. Germline CDR1 and CDR2: SEHNR and FQNEAQ (reference sequence). V was clipped by 0 bases and J by 3 bases, with 18 bases between them. The CDR3 is CASSLALETSALYEQYF. The DNA for the CDR3 is TGTGCCAGCAGCTTAGCCCTAGAGACCTCGGCCCTCTACGAGCAGTACTTC.

The V call is TRBV5-1, the J call TRBJ2-3; 8 bases align to TRBD2. In germline, CDR1 is SGHRS, CDR2 YFSETQ. J gave up 5 bases and V 3 bases, and 17 bases lay outside the gene matches. The CDR3 runs to 18 residues. In DNA, the CDR3 is TGCGCCAGCAGCTGGGGCCCCGAGAGGACTAGCCCCGAAGATACGCAGTATTTT. As protein: CASSWGPERTSPEDTQYF. The full variable domain, its missing parts supplied by reference TRBV5-1 and TRBJ2-3, is KAGVTQTPRYLIKTRGQQVTLSCSPISGHRSVSWYQQTPGQGLQFLFEYFSETQRNKGNFPGRFSGRQFSNSRSEMNVSTLELGDSALYLCASSWGPERTSPEDTQYFGPGTRLTVL.

The J gene is TRBJ1-1, the V gene TRBV30, with D hard to call. Trimming took off 4 bases at V and 7 bases at J, with 13 bases between the two ends. There are 12 residues in the CDR3. Germline CDR1 reads GTSNPN; CDR2 reads SVGIG (reference sequence). CDR3 DNA sequence: TGTGCCTGGAACGCTCGGGAGGGTGAAGCTTTCTTT. It yields the protein CAWNAREGEAFF.

The chain employs TRBV5-4 and TRBJ1-4, with D unclear. CDR3 length equals 12 residues. From germline, CDR1 is SGHNT and CDR2 YYREEE (reference sequence). Trimming took off 4 bases at V and 8 bases at J, with 9 bases between the two ends. CDR3 sequence reads: CASSPPGEKLFF. The CDR3 bases are TGTGCCAGCAGCCCGCCGGGGGAAAAACTGTTTTTT.

The V gene is TRBV4-1, the J gene TRBJ2-7, with 7 nucleotides matching TRBD1. Germline-derived CDR1 and CDR2 are MGHRA and YSYEKL. The CDR3 extends over 16 amino acids. V trimming: 3 bases; J trimming: 0 bases; junction bases outside the gene matches: 8. The CDR3 region is CASSQNPGQPSYEQYF. DNA of the CDR3: TGCGCCAGCAGCCAGAACCCGGGACAGCCCTCCTACGAGCAGTACTTC.

This clone showed up just a few times. The CDR3 sequence is CASRPPGGRNYGYTF. CDR3 nucleotide sequence: TGTGCCAGCAGGCCACCAGGGGGCCGTAACTATGGCTACACCTTC. V is TRBV5-6 and J is TRBJ1-2, with 8 positions matching TRBD1. Germline V gene lookup returns CDR1 SGHDT and CDR2 YYEEEE. Trimming at V came to 5 bases and at J to 1 base, leaving 7 bases not matched to a gene. The CDR3 is made up of 15 amino acids.